Listed here are 25 T cell receptor beta chains from one sample, sequenced in a study of T cells in Graves' hyperthyroidism and ophthalmopathy. Authors of the study amplified TCR beta CDR3 regions from RNA transcripts. A first-round RT-PCR of the TCR CDR3 used the HTBI primer set. MiXCR, applied by TCRdb to the multiplex PCR reads, yields one record per CDR3 protein. Here the sample spans more than 550,000 distinct CDR3 sequences, roughly a sixth being singletons. Material for sequencing was blood. The receptors come from a woman aged 45 to 65 with Graves' hyperthyroidism that later progressed to Graves' ophthalmopathy.

This clonotype was found a few times. The genes are TRBV18 and TRBJ1-1; no firm D call. This CDR3 region has 12 residues. Trimming took off 6 bases at V and 7 bases at J, with 12 bases between the two ends. The germline V gene has CDR1 KGHSH and CDR2 LQKENI. The CDR3 DNA follows: TGTGCCAGCTCTGTTCGAAGAGATGAAGCTTTCTTT. Translated, it gives CASSVRRDEAFF. The variable domain in full, with the rest retrieved from reference TRBV18 and TRBJ1-1, is NAGVMQNPRHLVRRRGQEARLRCSPMKGHSHVYWYRQLPEEGLKFMVYLQKENIIDESGMPKERFSAEFPKEGPSILRIQQVVRGDSAAYFCASSVRRDEAFFGQGTRLTVV.

This clonotype was counted at least ten times. The CDR3 loop reads CAISESPRSTYEQYF. The CDR3 DNA follows: TGTGCCATCAGTGAGAGTCCGAGGAGCACCTACGAGCAGTACTTC. The chain employs TRBV10-3 and TRBJ2-7, with no clear D. The CDR3 contains 15 residues. With 2 bases removed from V and 2 bases from J, the gap between germline ends came to 13 bases. Germline assignment: CDR1 ENHRY and CDR2 SYGVKD.

This clonotype was recorded a few times. The chain carries TRBV7-3 and TRBJ1-6; D is perhaps TRBD1 (6 bases). The CDR3 is made up of 15 amino acids. The ends were cut back, 4 bases at V and 9 bases at J, with 16 bases in the middle. Germline V lookup: CDR1 SGHTA, CDR2 FQGTGA. The CDR3: CASSSEPRGLSPLHF. CDR3 sequence (DNA): TGTGCCAGCAGCTCCGAACCCAGGGGTCTTTCACCCCTCCACTTT.

This sequence joins TRBV11-2 and TRBJ2-3; 9 nucleotides line up with TRBD2. The CDR3 extends over 14 amino acids. V was clipped by 8 bases and J by 4 bases; unmatched bases: 7. CDR1 is SGHAT and CDR2 is FQNNGV in the germline V gene. CDR3 sequence: CASGSGSIADTQYF. CDR3 bases: TGTGCCAGCGGTAGCGGGAGTATCGCAGATACGCAGTATTTT.

This chain joins TRBV9 and TRBJ2-3; no firm D call. The length of the CDR3 is 16 residues. Per the germline V gene, CDR1 is SGDLS and CDR2 is YYNGEE. The ends were cut back, 2 bases at V and 1 base at J, with 14 bases in the middle. The CDR3 sequence: CASSVQSSLGTDTQYF. The CDR3 DNA follows: TGTGCCAGCAGCGTGCAGAGTAGCTTGGGCACAGATACGCAGTATTTT. The complete variable domain, with remaining parts taken from reference TRBV9 and TRBJ2-3, reads DSGVTQTPKHLITATGQRVTLRCSPRSGDLSVYWYQQSLDQGLQFLIQYYNGEERAKGNILERFSAQQFPDLHSELNLSSLELGDSALYFCASSVQSSLGTDTQYFGPGTRLTVL.

The chain employs TRBV5-1 and TRBJ1-2, with TRBD1 identical over 11 bases. This CDR3 comprises 14 residues. The V gene end was trimmed by 4 bases and the J gene end by 8 bases; junction bases not matched to a gene: 7. Germline CDR1 is SGHRS and CDR2 is YFSETQ. CDR3: CASSQDRGRGGYTF. In nucleotides, the CDR3 is TGCGCCAGCAGCCAGGACAGGGGGCGCGGAGGCTACACCTTC.

The sample holds many counts of this clonotype. The chain combines TRBV7-9 with TRBJ2-5; D might be TRBD2 (6 bases). The CDR3 has 13 residues. Germline V gene lookup returns CDR1 SEHNR and CDR2 FQNEAQ (reference sequence). The V and J ends lost 2 bases and 5 bases respectively, with 9 bases between them. The CDR3: CASSLQDYETQYF. CDR3 sequence (DNA): TGTGCCAGCAGCTTACAGGACTACGAGACCCAGTACTTC.

The sample holds a few counts of this clonotype. The chain couples TRBV24-1 to TRBJ1-1; D unclear. CDR1 is KGHDR, CDR2 SFDVKD, per germline. This CDR3 is 13 amino acids long. V was cut by 7 bases and J by 4 bases, with 12 bases left in between. For the CDR3, the DNA is TGTGCCACCAGGGCAGCGGGGAGCACTGAAGCTTTCTTT. Translation gives CATRAAGSTEAFF.

To note about this clonotype: Since a much larger clone is just one base distant, this may be a read error. The chain has TRBV20-1 and TRBJ2-5, with 9 bases identical to TRBD1. CDR3 size: 15 residues. Germline V gene sequence: CDR1 DFQATT, CDR2 SNEGSKA (reference sequence). The DNA of the CDR3 is TGCAGTGCTGGAGGGACAGGGAGCTACCAAGAGACCCTGTACTTC. Protein: CSAGGTGSYQETLYF.

This clonotype was recorded at least ten times. The chain has TRBV5-5 and TRBJ2-7; TRBD1 matches 8 bases. The CDR3 runs 16 residues. V trimming: 0 bases; J trimming: 7 bases; junction bases outside the gene matches: 12. The germline V gene has CDR1 SGHKS and CDR2 YYEKEE (reference sequence). CDR3 nucleotide sequence: TGTGCCAGCAGCTTGGTTTGGACAGGGTCCGCGGGGGAGCAGTACTTC. Protein product: CASSLVWTGSAGEQYF.

V and J are TRBV7-9 and TRBJ2-1; TRBD1 might be the D (6 bases). The V end lost 5 bases, the J end lost 5 bases, and 19 bases lay between the germline ends. The germline V gene has CDR1 SEHNR and CDR2 FQNEAQ (reference sequence). CDR3 length equals 16 residues. The CDR3 is CASSGVWGQGNNEQFF. The CDR3, as DNA: TGTGCCAGCAGCGGGGTTTGGGGACAAGGGAACAATGAGCAGTTCTTC.

This clonotype appeared a few times. This chain joins TRBV2 and TRBJ1-2; unclear D gene. Germline loops: CDR1 SNHLY, CDR2 FYNNEI. The ends were cut back, 6 bases at V and 5 bases at J, with 16 bases in the middle. The CDR3 consists of 14 residues. CDR3 residues: CASRRERGIYGYTF. CDR3 coding DNA: TGTGCCAGCAGGCGGGAGCGGGGTATTTATGGCTACACCTTC.

The chain is built from TRBV5-1 and TRBJ2-7; D is ambiguous. Germline V gene sequence: CDR1 SGHRS, CDR2 YFSETQ. The CDR3 extends over 16 amino acids. V lost 0 bases to trimming and J lost 0 bases, with 13 bases between them. CDR3 amino acids: CASSLAGQPSSYEQYF. In nucleotides, the CDR3 is TGCGCCAGCAGCTTGGCCGGGCAGCCCAGCTCCTACGAGCAGTACTTC.

This clonotype was seen at least ten times. CDR3 amino acids: CASSRAGSDNEQFF. The CDR3 DNA sequence: TGTGCCAGCAGCCGGGCGGGGTCCGACAATGAGCAGTTCTTC. The chain has TRBV14 and TRBJ2-1, with D maybe TRBD2 (6 bases). V was trimmed by 4 bases and J by 5 bases, leaving 12 bases between them. CDR1 is SGHDN and CDR2 is FVKESK in the germline V gene. The CDR3 consists of 14 residues.

The chain employs TRBV5-1 and TRBJ1-5; possibly TRBD1 for D (5 bases). The V and J ends lost 1 base and 7 bases respectively, with 18 bases between them. Germline V gene lookup returns CDR1 SGHRS and CDR2 YFSETQ. This CDR3 has 16 amino acids. CDR3 bases: TGCGCCAGCAGCTTGTCCCCGGCACAGGATTCCCAGCCCCAGCATTTT. The encoded protein is CASSLSPAQDSQPQHF.

This clonotype was detected many times. The rearrangement joins TRBV18 to TRBJ2-3; D is unclear. The CDR3 has 15 amino acids. Trimming shortened V by 3 bases and J by 0 bases, and 10 bases separated the two germline ends. The germline V gene has CDR1 KGHSH and CDR2 LQKENI. The DNA of the CDR3 is TGTGCCAGCTCACCTACCAAGTTGAGCACAGATACGCAGTATTTT. The encoded protein is CASSPTKLSTDTQYF.

This clonotype was detected a few times. V is TRBV2 and J is TRBJ2-2, with a tentative D call TRBD2 (6 bases). V dropped 4 bases and J dropped 3 bases, with 27 bases sitting between them. The germline gives CDR1 SNHLY, CDR2 FYNNEI. This CDR3 is built from 20 residues. CDR3 nucleotide sequence: TGTGCCAGCAGTGTATGGGACGGGACTTCCAAGGGGACCCACACCGGGGAGCTGTTTTTT. This codes for CASSVWDGTSKGTHTGELFF.

This sequence joins TRBV19 and TRBJ1-2; D is unclear. V lost 7 bases, J lost 2 bases, and 8 bases lay in between. The CDR3 extends over 12 amino acids. Germline V CDR1 and CDR2: LNHDA, SQIVND (reference sequence). CDR3 sequence reads: CASISENYGYTF. CDR3 nucleotide sequence: TGTGCCAGTATATCAGAGAACTATGGCTACACCTTC.

This clonotype has more than one count but fewer than ten. This chain uses TRBV2 with TRBJ2-2, with no clear D. Trimming shortened V by 1 base and J by 4 bases, and 13 bases separated the two germline ends. Germline V lookup: CDR1 SNHLY, CDR2 FYNNEI. The CDR3 runs to 16 residues. In DNA form, the CDR3 reads TGTGCCAGCAGTGAAGTCAGAAGGTCGGGCACCGGGGAGCTGTTTTTT. Translated, it gives CASSEVRRSGTGELFF.

Only a few counts were recorded for this clonotype. The chain recombines TRBV7-2 with TRBJ2-2; no clear D. Between the trimmed V and J ends, which lost 1 base and 2 bases, there was a span of 11 bases. Per germline, CDR1 SGHTA and CDR2 FQGNSA. The CDR3 has 16 amino acids. The CDR3 bases are TGTGCCAGCAGCTTAGTCCCCACGGTAAACACCGGGGAGCTGTTTTTT. Translating gives CASSLVPTVNTGELFF. Supplemented by reference TRBV7-2 and TRBJ2-2, the full variable domain reads GAGVSQSPSNKVTEKGKDVELRCDPISGHTALYWYRQSLGQGLEFLIYFQGNSAPDKSGLPSDRFSAERTGGSVSTLTIQRTQQEDSAVYLCASSLVPTVNTGELFFGEGSRLTVL.

This clonotype was observed many times. This rearrangement joins TRBV3-1 to TRBJ2-5; 8 positions match TRBD2. The CDR3 has 16 amino acids. Per the germline V gene, CDR1 is LGHDT and CDR2 is YNNKEL (reference sequence). Trimming removed 3 bases from V and 5 bases from J; junction bases left unmatched: 11. The CDR3 is CASSQGGLDPSETQYF. The CDR3 DNA reads as TGTGCCAGCAGCCAGGGGGGACTAGATCCTTCGGAGACCCAGTACTTC.

This rearrangement joins TRBV7-3 to TRBJ2-3; D is unclear. V lost 0 bases, J lost 11 bases, and 15 bases lay in between. Germline V lookup: CDR1 SGHTA, CDR2 FQGTGA. The CDR3 extends over 14 amino acids. CDR3 sequence reads: CASSLTYSRPKQYF. For the CDR3, the DNA is TGTGCCAGCAGCTTAACATACAGTCGGCCAAAGCAGTATTTT.

This clonotype was picked up many times. The chain links TRBV11-2 to TRBJ1-1, with D tentatively TRBD1 (6 bases). The germline CDR1 and CDR2 sequences are SGHAT and FQNNGV. Deletions cut 5 bases from V and 1 base from J, with 14 bases between. The CDR3 is 15 residues long. This CDR3 is CASSTLPQGNTEAFF. In DNA form, the CDR3 reads TGTGCCAGCAGCACACTACCACAGGGGAACACTGAAGCTTTCTTT.

In nucleotides, the CDR3 is TGCAGCGTTAGGAAGGAAATTGGCCAGCAGTACTTC. It codes for CSVRKEIGQQYF. The chain employs TRBV29-1 and TRBJ2-7; unclear D gene. Germline CDR1 reads SQVTM; CDR2 reads ANQGSEA. The CDR3 covers 12 residues. V lost 5 bases, J lost 8 bases, and 16 bases lay in between.

This clonotype was seen more than once but under ten times. The gene calls are TRBV2 and TRBJ1-5; 7 positions match TRBD1. Germline trimming cut 6 bases from V and 4 bases from J; bases unmatched to any gene: 6. There are 14 residues in the CDR3. Germline V lookup: CDR1 SNHLY, CDR2 FYNNEI. This chain's CDR3 is CASRDRVGNQPQHF. CDR3 nucleotides: TGTGCCAGCAGAGACAGGGTAGGAAATCAGCCCCAGCATTTT.